This T cell receptor (beta chain) originates from a study of CD8 T cells in ankylosing spondylitis. TCRdb ran MiXCR on the 5' RACE reads and lists one entry per CDR3 protein. The sample holds 80,000 to 100,000 distinct CDR3 sequences, about 8.6% seen once. This clonotype appeared many times. Trimming removed 7 bases from V and 0 bases from J, with 21 bases in between. There are 17 residues in the CDR3. Germline-derived CDR1 and CDR2 are SNHLY and FYNNEI. The V and J genes are TRBV2 and TRBJ1-2, with a weak D call TRBD1 (5 bases). Sequences were obtained from blood, either unsorted or a sorted T cell fraction (not recorded which). This TCR was recovered from a male donor with ankylosing spondylitis or in good health (not recorded which). The CDR3 here is CASTSVGRGPSNYGYTF. The CDR3 DNA sequence: TGTGCCAGCACCTCCGTCGGCCGGGGACCGTCTAACTATGGCTACACCTTC.